Each of the 25 T cell receptor beta chains below was sequenced from the same sample in a study of cytomegalovirus exposure and HLA in healthy donors. PCR amplification relied on 60 Vbeta primers (plus 13 Jbeta primers). Libraries were prepared by immunoSEQ multiplex PCR; TCRdb keeps only in-frame clonotypes and omits some of them. The sample shows about 160,000 clones, approximately 80% of them seen only once. Source material: PBMCs. The receptors were gathered from a young woman in good health and CMV-seronegative.

The chain couples TRBV5-1 to TRBJ2-5; TRBD1 matches 7 bases. There are 14 residues in the CDR3. V was pared by 3 bases and J by 0 bases, with 2 bases of the junction left unmatched. Germline CDR1 SGHRS, CDR2 YFSETQ. This CDR3 reads CASSWGQYQETQYF. In nucleotides, the CDR3 is TGCGCCAGCAGCTGGGGACAGTACCAAGAGACCCAGTACTTC.

This rearrangement joins TRBV6-6 to TRBJ1-2; 7 bases are a match to TRBD1. Germline-derived CDR1 and CDR2 are MNHNY and SVGAGI (reference sequence). V was clipped by 5 bases and J by 6 bases; unmatched bases: 15. This CDR3 is built from 16 residues. The CDR3 region is CASSVQTGINGNGYTF. The CDR3 nucleotides are TGTGCCAGCAGTGTTCAGACAGGGATCAATGGAAATGGCTACACCTTC.

This sequence joins TRBV9 and TRBJ2-1, with D maybe TRBD1 (7 bases). CDR3 length: 17 residues. Germline V CDR1 and CDR2: SGDLS, YYNGEE. The V gene lost 0 bases and the J gene lost 6 bases, with 19 bases spanning the gap. The CDR3 sequence is CASSVGGTEIRINEQFF. The CDR3 coding sequence is TGTGCCAGCAGCGTAGGCGGGACAGAAATCAGGATCAATGAGCAGTTCTTC.

The chain has TRBV5-6 and TRBJ2-1, with TRBD2 identical over 8 bases. In germline, CDR1 is SGHDT, CDR2 YYEEEE. The CDR3 sequence is 15 residues long. V was pared by 4 bases and J by 11 bases, with 14 bases of the junction left unmatched. CDR3 amino acids: CASSLGLAGVAQQFF. DNA of the CDR3: TGTGCCAGCAGCCTAGGACTAGCAGGGGTTGCGCAGCAGTTCTTC.

In its sample, this clone was seen a few times. The chain combines TRBV7-2 with TRBJ2-7; TRBD2 aligns across 14 bases. The CDR3 is 17 amino acids. Germline V CDR1 and CDR2: SGHTA, FQGNSA. Trimming cost V 3 bases and J 2 bases; bases outside gene matches: 6. DNA for the CDR3: TGTGCCAGCAGCTTCCAGGGACTAGCGGGAGATCCCTACGAGCAGTACTTC. Translated, it gives CASSFQGLAGDPYEQYF.

The J gene is TRBJ1-4, the V gene TRBV19; TRBD1 agrees at 9 bases. V trimming: 7 bases; J trimming: 4 bases; junction bases outside the gene matches: 7. Germline lookup yields CDR1 LNHDA and CDR2 SQIVND (reference sequence). The CDR3 length is 15 residues. The CDR3 DNA is TGTGCCAGTACTCTTCCGGGACAGGGTAATGAAAAACTGTTTTTT. Translated, it gives CASTLPGQGNEKLFF.

The table lists this clone with a few counts. The chain is built from TRBV12-2 and TRBJ2-7; no DNA check was done on the table's D call, TRBD2. TRBV12-2 is listed as a pseudogene. The CDR3 spans 17 residues. CDR3 residues: CASRQCDGGGPTYEQYF. In nucleotides, the CDR3 is TGTGCAAGTCGCCAATGCGACGGGGGGGGGCCGACCTACGAGCAGTACTTC.

As for this clone: One end of the junction is discordant with germline, which a read error may explain. The chain carries TRBV7-8 and TRBJ1-1; 11 nucleotides match TRBD1. Germline CDR1 is SGHVS and CDR2 is FQNEAQ. The CDR3 is 13 residues long. The CDR3 coding sequence is TGTGCAAGCAGCAGGGGACAGGGGGCTGAAGCTTTCTTT. This encodes CASSRGQGAEAFF.

This clone turned up a few times. DNA for the CDR3: TGTGCCAGTAGTATAAGGGGGGACAGGGGGCGCTTCTATGGCTACACCTTC. It codes for CASSIRGDRGRFYGYTF. This rearrangement joins TRBV19 to TRBJ1-2; TRBD1 matches at 12 bases. This CDR3 spans 17 amino acids. Germline V gene lookup returns CDR1 LNHDA and CDR2 SQIVND (reference sequence). Losses at the gene ends were 2 bases for V and 4 bases for J; bases not matched to a gene: 8. Using reference TRBV19 and TRBJ1-2 for the parts outside the CDR3, the full variable domain is DGGITQSPKYLFRKEGQNVTLSCEQNLNHDAMYWYRQDPGQGLRLIYYSQIVNDFQKGDIAEGYSVSREKKESFPLTVTSAQKNPTAFYLCASSIRGDRGRFYGYTFGSGTRLTVV.

The chain employs TRBV18 and TRBJ1-5; no definite D call. This CDR3 has 15 amino acids. With 2 bases removed from V and 4 bases from J, the gap between germline ends came to 12 bases. Germline V gives CDR1 KGHSH, CDR2 LQKENI. CDR3 DNA: TGTGCCAGCTCACCAGACCGAGGATTTAATCAGCCCCAGCATTTT. Translation: CASSPDRGFNQPQHF.

The chain is built from TRBV5-8 and TRBJ2-7; D may be TRBD2 (6 bases). Trimming cost V 5 bases and J 11 bases, with 17 bases left between them. The CDR3 runs to 12 residues. Germline V gives CDR1 SGHTS, CDR2 YDEGEE. The CDR3 DNA follows: TGTGCCAGCAGAGTAGCTAGCGCCCGGGAGTACTTC. Protein product: CASRVASAREYF. The full variable domain, in which reference TRBV5-8 and TRBJ2-7 provide the parts outside the CDR3, is EAGVTQSPTHLIKTRGQQATLRCSPISGHTSVYWYQQALGLGLQFLLWYDEGEERNRGNFPPRFSGRQFPNYSSELNVNALELEDSALYLCASRVASAREYFGPGTRLTVT.

The chain links TRBV7-8 to TRBJ1-4, with a tentative D call TRBD1 (5 bases). V was clipped by 3 bases and J by 7 bases, with 12 bases between them. Germline V CDR1 and CDR2: SGHVS, FQNEAQ. The CDR3 spans 14 residues. The CDR3 region is CASSFRGVREKLFF. CDR3 DNA sequence: TGTGCCAGCAGCTTTCGGGGGGTACGTGAAAAACTGTTTTTT.

The chain joins TRBV5-1 to TRBJ1-3; tentative D call: TRBD1 (5 bases). Per germline, CDR1 SGHRS and CDR2 YFSETQ. V lost 1 base, J lost 4 bases, and 9 bases lay in between. The CDR3 runs to 14 residues. The CDR3 DNA reads TGCGCCAGCAGCTTGAGGGGTTTCGGAAACACCATATATTTT. It yields the protein CASSLRGFGNTIYF. The variable domain in full, with the rest retrieved from reference TRBV5-1 and TRBJ1-3, is KAGVTQTPRYLIKTRGQQVTLSCSPISGHRSVSWYQQTPGQGLQFLFEYFSETQRNKGNFPGRFSGRQFSNSRSEMNVSTLELGDSALYLCASSLRGFGNTIYFGEGSWLTVV.

The V gene is TRBV4-1, the J gene TRBJ2-3; possibly TRBD1 for D (6 bases). The CDR3 is made up of 15 amino acids. In germline, CDR1 is MGHRA, CDR2 YSYEKL. Trimming left V 4 bases short and J 1 base short, with 12 bases between. This chain's CDR3 is CASSRRGDGTDTQYF. Here the CDR3 DNA reads TGCGCCAGCAGCCGCAGGGGCGATGGCACAGATACGCAGTATTTT.

The chain couples TRBV11-3 to TRBJ2-3; 7 bases agree with TRBD1. The CDR3 extends over 15 amino acids. V lost 1 base to trimming and J lost 2 bases; unmatched junction nucleotides: 3. Germline loops: CDR1 SGHNT, CDR2 YENEEA. The CDR3 DNA reads TGTGCCAGCAGCTTAGGGGGACAGACCACAGATACGCAGTATTTT. It encodes CASSLGGQTTDTQYF. Full variable domain (remainder filled in from reference TRBV11-3 and TRBJ2-3): EAGVVQSPRYKIIEKKQPVAFWCNPISGHNTLYWYLQNLGQGPELLIRYENEEAVDDSQLPKDRFSAERLKGVDSTLKIQPAELGDSAVYLCASSLGGQTTDTQYFGPGTRLTVL.

The chain links TRBV6-1 to TRBJ2-1, with 15 bases identical to TRBD2. Unmatched junction bases numbered 2, after V lost 7 bases and J lost 7 bases. Germline V lookup: CDR1 MNHNS, CDR2 SASEGT. This CDR3 is 14 amino acids long. The CDR3 reads CASMGTSGRNEQFF. Written as DNA, the CDR3 is TGTGCCAGCATGGGGACTAGCGGGAGGAATGAGCAGTTCTTC.

This clone has more than one count but fewer than ten. The chain is built from TRBV6-5 and TRBJ2-7; a possible D gene is TRBD1 (6 bases). Germline values: CDR1 MNHEY, CDR2 SVGAGI. Trimming left V 0 bases short and J 2 bases short, with 14 bases between. The CDR3 spans 16 residues. The DNA of the CDR3 is TGTGCCAGCAGTTACTCCCAGTCGACAGGACCCTACGAGCAGTACTTC. Translating gives CASSYSQSTGPYEQYF.

This clone appeared a single time. The chain joins TRBV5-5 to TRBJ2-5, with TRBD2 matching 9 bases. V was clipped by 3 bases and J by 5 bases; unmatched bases: 14. The CDR3 runs to 17 residues. Per the germline V gene, CDR1 is SGHKS and CDR2 is YYEKEE (reference sequence). Here the CDR3 DNA reads TGTGCCAGCAGCTGGGTCGGGCTAGCGGGACGCGCGGAGACCCAGTACTTC. This codes for CASSWVGLAGRAETQYF.

The V and J genes are TRBV7-9 and TRBJ2-1, with D perhaps TRBD1 (6 bases). CDR1 is SEHNR and CDR2 is FQNEAQ in the germline V gene (reference sequence). This CDR3 comprises 15 residues. V gave up 0 bases and J gave up 8 bases, with 14 bases separating them. The CDR3 loop reads CASSLAGRGTDEQFF. CDR3 bases: TGTGCCAGCAGCTTAGCGGGCAGGGGAACAGATGAGCAGTTCTTC.

The chain has TRBV28 and TRBJ2-1, with 8 bases lining up with TRBD2. V shed 4 bases and J 8 bases; nucleotides not matched to a gene: 13. The germline CDR1 and CDR2 sequences are MDHEN and SYDVKM. This CDR3 has 16 residues. CDR3 coding DNA: TGTGCCAGCAGTTCCACCGGGACTAGATCTCCCCATGAGCAGTTCTTC. Encoded protein: CASSSTGTRSPHEQFF.

The chain couples TRBV28 to TRBJ2-3, with D tentatively TRBD2 (6 bases). The length of the CDR3 is 12 residues. Per the germline V gene, CDR1 is MDHEN and CDR2 is SYDVKM. With 7 bases removed from V and 9 bases from J, the gap between germline ends came to 14 bases. For the CDR3, the DNA is TGTGCCAGCACCCTGTCGGAGGGCACGCAGTATTTT. Protein: CASTLSEGTQYF.

The rearrangement links TRBV29-1 to TRBJ1-4, with D tentatively TRBD1 (5 bases). The ends were cut back, 0 bases at V and 4 bases at J, with 9 bases in the middle. The CDR3 sequence is 14 residues long. From germline, CDR1 is SQVTM and CDR2 ANQGSEA. The CDR3 sequence: CSVEDRGLNEKLFF. The CDR3 nucleotides read TGCAGCGTTGAAGACCGGGGACTTAATGAAAAACTGTTTTTT.

This chain links TRBV19 with TRBJ2-1; D gene unclear. Germline CDR1 reads LNHDA; CDR2 reads SQIVND (reference sequence). Trimming took 4 bases from V and 8 from J, leaving 6 bases between them. This CDR3 region has 11 residues. CDR3 nucleotide sequence: TGTGCCAGTAGTAATAGCCATGAGCAGTTCTTC. This sequence encodes CASSNSHEQFF.

V is TRBV29-1 and J is TRBJ2-7, with 14 bases fitting TRBD2. The CDR3 extends over 13 amino acids. Trimming removed 6 bases from V and 6 bases from J; junction bases left unmatched: 4. CDR1 and CDR2 (germline): SQVTM, ANQGSEA. CDR3 amino acids: CSVAGLAGVEQYF. In nucleotides, the CDR3 is TGCAGCGTGGCGGGACTAGCGGGAGTCGAGCAGTACTTC.

J is TRBJ2-7 and V is TRBV9; D unclear. The CDR3 sequence is 13 residues long. The germline gives CDR1 SGDLS, CDR2 YYNGEE. V shed 5 bases and J shed 4 bases, with 13 bases lying between them. CDR3 nucleotide sequence: TGTGCCAGCAGTCGCCCCCCCACTTACGAGCAGTACTTC. This sequence encodes CASSRPPTYEQYF.